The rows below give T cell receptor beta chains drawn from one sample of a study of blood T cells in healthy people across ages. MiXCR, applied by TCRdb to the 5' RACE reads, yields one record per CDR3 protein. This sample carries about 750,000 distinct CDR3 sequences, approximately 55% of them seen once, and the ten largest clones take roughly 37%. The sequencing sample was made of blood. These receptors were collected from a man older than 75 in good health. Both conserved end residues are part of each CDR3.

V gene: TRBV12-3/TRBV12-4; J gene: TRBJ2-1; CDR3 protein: CASSFSLNEQFF
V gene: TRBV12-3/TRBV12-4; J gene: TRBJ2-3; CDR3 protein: CASARGGTQYF
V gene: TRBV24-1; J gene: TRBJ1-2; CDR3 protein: CATSGSTGDGYTF
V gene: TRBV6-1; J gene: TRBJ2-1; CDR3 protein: CASSKTGGKDEQFF
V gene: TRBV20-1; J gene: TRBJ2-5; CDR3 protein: CSARDDTLDQETQYF
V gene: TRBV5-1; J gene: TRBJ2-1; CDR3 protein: CASSSGGRAYEQFF
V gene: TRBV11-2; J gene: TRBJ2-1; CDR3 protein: CASSLQLESSYNEQFF
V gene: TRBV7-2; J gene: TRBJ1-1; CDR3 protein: CASSFPRGPSTEAFF
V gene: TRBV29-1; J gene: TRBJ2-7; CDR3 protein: CSGGRGAAHEQYF
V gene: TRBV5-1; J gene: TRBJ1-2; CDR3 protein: CASSLDGRGYRDGYTF
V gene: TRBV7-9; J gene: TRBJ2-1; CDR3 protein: CASSLMGLAGAGNEQFF
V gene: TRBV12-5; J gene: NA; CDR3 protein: CASGPSGGYEQYF
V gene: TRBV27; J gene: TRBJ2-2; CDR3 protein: CASWRRGNTGELFF
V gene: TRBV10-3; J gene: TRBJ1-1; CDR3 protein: CAISESTGGTEAFF
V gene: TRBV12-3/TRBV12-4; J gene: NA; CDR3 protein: CASSLARLPGTQYF
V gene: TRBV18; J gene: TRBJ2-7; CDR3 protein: CASSGSLAGPNNEQYF
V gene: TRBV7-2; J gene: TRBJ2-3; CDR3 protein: CASSLDTGRGGYAYF
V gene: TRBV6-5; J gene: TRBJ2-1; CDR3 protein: CASSYEGRDYNEQFF
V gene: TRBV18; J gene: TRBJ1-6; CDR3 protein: CASSQGQGGTPLHF
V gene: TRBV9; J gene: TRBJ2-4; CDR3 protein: CANSVGSRLWAKNIQYF
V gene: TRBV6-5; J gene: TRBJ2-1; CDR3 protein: CASSYRELAGGPDEQFF
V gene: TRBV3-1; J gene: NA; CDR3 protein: CASSQDWIHEQYF
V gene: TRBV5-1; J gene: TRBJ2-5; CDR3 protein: CASSLTGQGRETQYF
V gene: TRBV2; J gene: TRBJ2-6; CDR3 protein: CASGLAGSGANVLTF
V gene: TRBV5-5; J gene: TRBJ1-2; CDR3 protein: CASSLRDSPWGYTF
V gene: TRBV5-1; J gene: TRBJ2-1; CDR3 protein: CASSYGGSRIGNEQFF
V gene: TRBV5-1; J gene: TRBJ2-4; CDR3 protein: CASSLAVSQNIQYF
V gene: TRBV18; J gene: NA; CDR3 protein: CASSPKTGSEQYF
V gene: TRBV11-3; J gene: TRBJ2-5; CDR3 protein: CASSAGRDGVQETQYF